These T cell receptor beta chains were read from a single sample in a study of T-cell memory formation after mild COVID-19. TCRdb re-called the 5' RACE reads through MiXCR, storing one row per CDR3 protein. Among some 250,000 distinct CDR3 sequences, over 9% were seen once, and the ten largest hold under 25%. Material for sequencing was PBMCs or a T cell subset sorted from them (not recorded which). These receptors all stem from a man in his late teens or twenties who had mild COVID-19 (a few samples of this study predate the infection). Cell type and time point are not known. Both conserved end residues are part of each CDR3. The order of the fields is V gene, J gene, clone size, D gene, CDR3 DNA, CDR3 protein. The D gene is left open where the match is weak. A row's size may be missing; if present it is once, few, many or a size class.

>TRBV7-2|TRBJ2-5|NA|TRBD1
TGTGCCAGCAGCTTAGGAGGGACAGGGCAAGAGACCCAGTACTTC
CASSLGGTGQETQYF
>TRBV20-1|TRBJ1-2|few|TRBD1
TGCAGTGCTAGTTCGGGACAGGGTCCTGGCTACACCTTC
CSASSGQGPGYTF
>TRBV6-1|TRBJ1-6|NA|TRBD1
TGTGCCAGCAGAGCCGGGACAGGGGCGTCGGCCCTCCACTTT
CASRAGTGASALHF
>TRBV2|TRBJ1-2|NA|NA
TGTGCCAGCATGCCACGAGCCGCGCAAATCAACTATGGCTACACCTTC
CASMPRAAQINYGYTF
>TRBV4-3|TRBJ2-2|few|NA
TGCGCCAGCAGCCAAGGCACAAACACCGGGGAGCTGTTTTTT
CASSQGTNTGELFF
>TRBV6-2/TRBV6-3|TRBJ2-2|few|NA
TGTGCCAGCAGTCCAGCCGCGTACACCGGGGAGCTGTTTTTT
CASSPAAYTGELFF
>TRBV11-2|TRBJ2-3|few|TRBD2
TGTGCCAGCAGCTTATATGAGCGGGGGCCCACAGATACGCAGTATTTT
CASSLYERGPTDTQYF
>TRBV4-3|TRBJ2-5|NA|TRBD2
TGCGCCAGCAGCGACACCTCCAGCCTAGCGGGAGAGACCCAGTACTTC
CASSDTSSLAGETQYF
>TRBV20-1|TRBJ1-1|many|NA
TGCAGTGCTAGAGATAAGGGGGGGAACACTGAAGCTTTCTTT
CSARDKGGNTEAFF
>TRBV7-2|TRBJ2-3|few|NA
TGTGCCAGCACCCTATCCCCGTCGGATACGCAGTATTTT
CASTLSPSDTQYF
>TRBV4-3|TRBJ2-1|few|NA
TGCGCCAGCAGCCAAGATATTGGGTACTACAATGAGCAGTTCTTC
CASSQDIGYYNEQFF
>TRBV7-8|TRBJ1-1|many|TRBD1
TGTGCCAGCAGCTTAAAGAGGGACAGGGGACGCACTGAAGCTTTCTTT
CASSLKRDRGRTEAFF
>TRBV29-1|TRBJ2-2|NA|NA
TGCAGCGTGTGCCCGAGCGGGTCCGGGGAGCTGTTTTTT
CSVCPSGSGELFF